This T cell receptor (beta chain) originates from a study of PD-L1 blockade in urothelial cancer. Whole-study context: Males with urothelial cancer arising in the bladder constituted about 90% of the roughly 29 patients. Samples came from 3 weeks, at the second dose, and 6 weeks into treatment. A median blood sample held about 140,000 T cells and approximately 84,000 unique TCRs.

As to time point: pretreatment peripheral blood. On this clone itself: Its antigen is as yet unknown.

Study results and limitations: For durable-benefit patients, tumor-associated blood clones expanded more at 3 weeks.

V lost 4 bases to trimming and J lost 2 bases, with 12 bases between them. This CDR3 region has 14 residues. CDR1 and CDR2 (germline): MDHEN, SYDVKM. Here immunoSEQ multiplex PCR was the method, and the copy in TCRdb shows in-frame clones only, minus some. The sample includes fewer than 45,000 clones, roughly 90% of them seen just once. The source was PBMCs, collected around atezolizumab (anti-PD-L1) treatment. This clonotype originated in a donor older than 35 with urothelial cancer. This chain joins TRBV28 and TRBJ2-7, with D maybe TRBD1 (6 bases). Written as DNA, the CDR3 is TGTGCCAGCAGTTCCCCGGGACACCCCTACGAGCAGTACTTC. Protein sequence: CASSSPGHPYEQYF.